The 22 T cell receptor beta chains in this list originate from one sample, sequenced in a study of CD8 T cells in ankylosing spondylitis. TCRdb recomputed calls from the 5' RACE reads with MiXCR, one row per CDR3 protein. The sample holds fewer than 200,000 distinct CDR3 sequences, approximately 9% seen once. Specimen: blood, either unsorted or a sorted T cell fraction (not recorded which). The receptors here all came from a female donor with ankylosing spondylitis or in good health (not recorded which).

The rearrangement joins TRBV6-1 to TRBJ2-5; 13 nucleotides match TRBD2. Germline trimming cut 7 bases from V and 5 bases from J; bases unmatched to any gene: 7. The germline gives CDR1 MNHNS, CDR2 SASEGT. This CDR3 has 15 amino acids. CDR3 in amino acids: CASTGLAGELETQYF. As DNA, the CDR3 is TGTGCCAGCACCGGACTAGCGGGAGAGTTGGAGACCCAGTACTTC.

This clonotype showed up many times. The V gene is TRBV7-2, the J gene TRBJ2-3; 7 nucleotides match TRBD2. Germline V gene lookup returns CDR1 SGHTA and CDR2 FQGNSA. The CDR3 has 15 amino acids. J gave up 2 bases and V 1 base, and 3 bases lay outside the gene matches. This CDR3 reads CASSLEAGYTDTQYF. The CDR3 DNA is TGTGCCAGCAGCTTAGAAGCGGGGTACACAGATACGCAGTATTTT.

Many counts were recorded for this clonotype. V usage is TRBV27 and J usage is TRBJ2-3; 11 bases map to TRBD2. The V segment lost 5 bases and the J segment 0 bases; nucleotides outside the gene matches: 13. Germline V CDR1 and CDR2: MNHEY, SMNVEV (reference sequence). This CDR3 is built from 19 residues. CDR3 sequence reads: CASSPVPSGRPTSTDTQYF. CDR3 in DNA: TGTGCCAGCAGTCCCGTCCCTAGCGGGAGGCCGACTAGCACAGATACGCAGTATTTT.

The chain recombines TRBV14 with TRBJ2-1; D gene unclear. The CDR3 consists of 13 residues. V lost 3 bases, J lost 5 bases, and 8 bases lay in between. Germline V CDR1 and CDR2: SGHDN, FVKESK. CDR3 bases: TGTGCCAGCAGCCATGTACCCCACAATGAGCAGTTCTTC. This encodes CASSHVPHNEQFF.

In its sample, this clonotype was seen a few times. The chain carries TRBV27 and TRBJ2-5; the D gene is possibly TRBD2 (7 bases). Trimming shortened V by 6 bases and J by 9 bases, and 17 bases separated the two germline ends. This CDR3 contains 13 residues. The germline CDR1 and CDR2 sequences are MNHEY and SMNVEV (reference sequence). The DNA of the CDR3 is TGTGCCAGCAGCCTAGGGGGGGTTCGTCCCCAGTACTTC. Amino acids: CASSLGGVRPQYF.

V gene TRBV5-6 combines with J gene TRBJ2-1; D not resolved. The germline V and J ends were trimmed by 0 bases and 5 bases, with 6 bases remaining between them. In germline, CDR1 is SGHDT, CDR2 YYEEEE. The CDR3 is made up of 13 amino acids. CDR3 nucleotide sequence: TGTGCCAGCAGCTTGGGGCCCGACAATGAGCAGTTCTTC. This sequence encodes CASSLGPDNEQFF.

This clonotype was found a few times. This rearrangement joins TRBV20-1 to TRBJ2-5, with a weak D call TRBD2 (6 bases). This CDR3 is built from 15 residues. The germline V gene has CDR1 DFQATT and CDR2 SNEGSKA (reference sequence). The CDR3 bases are TGCAGCTTCCCGGTGGGGGGAGATCAGAAAGAGACCCAGTACTTC. Encoded protein: CSFPVGGDQKETQYF.

This clonotype was detected a few times. This rearrangement joins TRBV15 to TRBJ1-6, with 7 nucleotides matching TRBD1. The ends lost 4 bases at V and 10 bases at J; junction bases unmatched: 10. Per germline, CDR1 LNHNV and CDR2 YYDKDF (reference sequence). CDR3 length: 15 residues. The CDR3 DNA reads TGTGCCACCAGCAAGGAGACAGGGCTCGGGTCACCCCTCCACTTT. Translating gives CATSKETGLGSPLHF.

The table lists this clonotype with a few counts. This chain joins TRBV30 and TRBJ2-7; 7 bases map to TRBD1. This CDR3 comprises 14 residues. With 1 base clipped from V and 4 bases from J, the junction kept 7 bases outside the gene matches. Germline CDR1 and CDR2: GTSNPN and SVGIG (reference sequence). The CDR3: CAWSEGRGLYEQYF. As DNA, the CDR3 is TGTGCCTGGAGTGAGGGTAGGGGGCTATACGAGCAGTACTTC.

This clonotype has a count of ten or more. This chain links TRBV7-2 with TRBJ1-2; D gene uncertain. Germline V gives CDR1 SGHTA, CDR2 FQGNSA. The germline V and J ends were trimmed by 3 bases and 4 bases, with 12 bases remaining between them. The CDR3 is 14 residues long. CDR3 nucleotide sequence: TGTGCCAGCAGCTTCCAGACTCCCACCTATGGCTACACCTTC. The encoded protein is CASSFQTPTYGYTF.

There are many counts of this clonotype. This rearrangement joins TRBV4-3 to TRBJ1-6; D unclear. The V gene lost 2 bases and the J gene lost 0 bases, with 14 bases spanning the gap. The CDR3 totals 18 residues. Germline CDR1 LGHNA, CDR2 YSLEER. The CDR3 protein is CASSQKAPSSSYNSPLHF. The CDR3 DNA is TGCGCCAGCAGCCAAAAGGCACCTAGTAGCTCCTATAATTCACCCCTCCACTTT.

This clonotype was picked up many times. The CDR3: CASSQPTSGFSTDTQYF. In DNA form, the CDR3 reads TGTGCCAGCAGCCAACCGACTAGCGGATTTAGCACAGATACGCAGTATTTT. The V call is TRBV7-8, the J call TRBJ2-3; 9 positions agree with TRBD2. The length of the CDR3 is 17 residues. V was pared by 5 bases and J by 0 bases, with 9 bases of the junction left unmatched. Germline V gene sequence: CDR1 SGHVS, CDR2 FQNEAQ. Looking up the rest from reference TRBV7-8 and TRBJ2-3 gives the full variable domain: GAGVSQSPRYKVAKRGQDVALRCDPISGHVSLFWYQQALGQGPEFLTYFQNEAQLDKSGLPSDRFFAERPEGSVSTLKIQRTQQEDSAVYLCASSQPTSGFSTDTQYFGPGTRLTVL.

This clonotype was seen more than once but under ten times. This sequence joins TRBV7-9 and TRBJ2-7; TRBD2 might be the D (5 bases). V was clipped by 2 bases and J by 2 bases, with 13 bases between them. This CDR3 has 15 residues. In germline, CDR1 is SEHNR, CDR2 FQNEAQ (reference sequence). The CDR3 region is CASSLTSGSTYEQYF. The CDR3 region has the DNA TGTGCCAGCAGCTTAACAAGCGGATCAACCTACGAGCAGTACTTC.

In this sample, this clonotype turned up a few times. The chain recombines TRBV30 with TRBJ1-1; unclear D gene. The V gene's germline CDR1 is GTSNPN and CDR2 SVGIG (reference sequence). Trimming pared 5 bases from V and 1 base from J, leaving 8 bases between. The CDR3 runs to 12 residues. This CDR3 reads CAWGAGNTEAFF. The CDR3 DNA is TGTGCCTGGGGCGCAGGGAACACTGAAGCTTTCTTT. The full variable domain, in which reference TRBV30 and TRBJ1-1 provide the parts outside the CDR3, is SQTIHQWPATLVQPVGSPLSLECTVEGTSNPNLYWYRQAAGRGLQLLFYSVGIGQISSEVPQNLSASRPQDRQFILSSKKLLLSDSGFYLCAWGAGNTEAFFGQGTRLTVV.

This clonotype was counted between two and nine times. This chain connects TRBV6-6 to TRBJ1-1; tentatively, D is TRBD1 (6 bases). Trimming removed 7 bases from V and 8 bases from J, with 17 bases in between. The CDR3 contains 13 residues. Germline V gene lookup returns CDR1 MNHNY and CDR2 SVGAGI (reference sequence). Here the CDR3 DNA reads TGTGCCAGCACTGCCGGGACACGTACCGAAGCTTTCTTT. Amino acid sequence: CASTAGTRTEAFF.

This clonotype was counted many times. This sequence joins TRBV29-1 and TRBJ1-1; the D is unclear. V was cut by 7 bases and J by 0 bases, with 24 bases left in between. The CDR3 runs 17 residues. Looked up from germline, CDR1 is SQVTM and CDR2 is ANQGSEA. The CDR3 reads CSATSPAGSTMNTEAFF. The DNA for the CDR3 is TGCAGCGCCACATCCCCGGCCGGCTCAACAATGAACACTGAAGCTTTCTTT.

This clonotype was counted at least ten times. The V call is TRBV7-9, the J call TRBJ2-3; tentatively, D is TRBD1 (5 bases). The V gene's germline CDR1 is SEHNR and CDR2 FQNEAQ (reference sequence). The ends were cut back, 4 bases at V and 5 bases at J, with 16 bases in the middle. The CDR3 is 15 residues long. The CDR3: CASSSQQEFGDTQYF. CDR3 sequence (DNA): TGTGCCAGCAGCTCGCAACAGGAGTTTGGAGATACGCAGTATTTT.

CDR3: CASRGVSGNTIYF. The CDR3 DNA reads as TGTGCCAGCCGTGGGGTCTCTGGAAACACCATATATTTT. The V gene is TRBV2, the J gene TRBJ1-3, with D uncertain. Trimming took 8 bases from V and 0 from J, leaving 8 bases between them. The CDR3 runs 13 residues. Germline V CDR1 and CDR2: SNHLY, FYNNEI.

This chain links TRBV6-1 with TRBJ1-5, with D perhaps matching TRBD1 (5 bases). The CDR3 extends over 15 amino acids. Per the germline V gene, CDR1 is MNHNS and CDR2 is SASEGT. Trimming stripped 4 bases from V and 4 bases from J, with 14 bases between. CDR3 nucleotides: TGTGCCAGCAGTGGGGCGGAGGGGACGAATCAGCCCCAGCATTTT. This encodes CASSGAEGTNQPQHF.

Only a few counts were recorded for this clonotype. The chain recombines TRBV6-5 with TRBJ2-2, with TRBD1 as a possible D gene (5 bases). Trimming removed 0 bases at V and 7 bases at J, with 15 bases between. The CDR3 extends over 16 amino acids. The germline CDR1 and CDR2 sequences are MNHEY and SVGAGI. The CDR3 here is CASSYSIGHQVGELFF. CDR3 bases: TGTGCCAGCAGTTACTCTATAGGACATCAGGTCGGGGAGCTGTTTTTT.

The CDR3 DNA reads as TGCGCCAGCAGCCAAGCTGGGAAGTTTGGAAACACCATATATTTT. It is translated as CASSQAGKFGNTIYF. The chain joins TRBV4-3 to TRBJ1-3; D not resolved. Trimming took off 1 base at V and 3 bases at J, with 10 bases between the two ends. In germline, CDR1 is LGHNA, CDR2 YSLEER. The CDR3 is made up of 15 amino acids.

V is TRBV12-3 or TRBV12-4 and J is TRBJ1-1, with D maybe TRBD1 (5 bases). This CDR3 has 14 residues. The germline V and J ends were trimmed by 1 base and 11 bases, with 17 bases remaining between them. The CDR3 reads CASSLGSGGEVAFF. In DNA, the CDR3 is TGTGCCAGCAGTTTAGGTAGCGGGGGGGAGGTTGCTTTCTTT.